The sequence of this T cell receptor (beta chain) was determined in a study of post-analysis software for immune sequencing data (dated by TCRdb to the mid-2010s). Notes on the research overall: Recorded disease courses included relapsing-remitting, secondary progressive and progressive-relapsing multiple sclerosis, with some patients lacking subtype annotation. Patient repertoires were compared against about a dozen previously published healthy control repertoires from donors aged roughly 6 to 26 years. A subset of samples was prepared in parallel using single-end sample barcoding, then pooled and co-amplified after Illumina adapter ligation. The research as a whole found: Four or five TRBV segments, including TRBV5-6, TRBV5-1 and TRBV20-1, were significantly more frequent in patients than controls. When samples were clustered directly using the F measure, samples prepared in the same batch co-clustered strongly, which prompted a batch-effect correction. The multiple sclerosis patient group was slightly younger than the control group. Multiple sclerosis patients had significantly lower normalized Chao1 diversity than controls, a result that suggests substantial peripheral T-cell clonal expansion.

Receptor libraries were prepared by PCR. Sequencing used an Illumina HiSeq 2500. To reduce PCR and sequencing biases, unique molecular identifiers were incorporated into the TCR beta cDNA libraries. Approximately 500,000 cDNA molecules were obtained for every 1 to 10 million input T cells, so each molecule roughly corresponded to one T cell. The patient libraries were prepared and sequenced with the same protocol used for the earlier healthy control dataset. Within a given batch, samples were prepared together, multiplexed and sequenced on the same HiSeq lane. Under the source paper's analysis protocol: MIGEC handled the raw barcoded reads, throwing out single-read molecular identifier groups before consensus assembly and CDR3 extraction. VDJtools was used for post-analysis of the clonotype tables, and diversity was normalized by down-sampling every dataset to the size of the smallest sample. Repertoire overlap clustering matched CDR3 amino acid but not nucleotide sequences to correct batch-related cross-sample contamination. TCRdb applied fastp at Q25 and MiXCR to the public reads, then kept only in-frame beta chains. One record per CDR3 amino acid sequence lists the most common genes and DNA. In this record, the V and J calls reflect TCRdb's handling and not the investigators' own analysis. Counted in this sample were 550,000 to 700,000 distinct CDR3 sequences; 40% to 50% of them appeared once. More than 1.5% of the sample goes to the ten largest clones.

CDR1 and CDR2 are drawn from the germline V gene: SGHTA, FQGTGA. Inclusive of the bounding cysteine and phenylalanine, the CDR3 is 16 residues long. The read is trimmed to its CDR3 DNA, 48 bases read in frame from base 1. Between the V and J ends, shortened by 2 bases and 6 bases respectively, the junction contains 14 bases. In this sample, this clonotype turned up a few times. Its antigen remains unidentified. No base quality information exists; no much larger clone differs at one position. To demonstrate the VDJtools post-analysis software, the study profiled TCR beta repertoires from the peripheral blood of around 13 young patients with multiple sclerosis. Multiple sclerosis patients were children and adolescents aged roughly 6 to 17 years.

The material sequenced was blood. The clonotype originates from a girl aged 5-17 years with multiple sclerosis. This chain joins TRBV7-3 to TRBJ1-6; the D segment could be TRBD1, given 5 matching bases. Here the CDR3 is given as CASSLGAGKSNSPLHF. The bases read TGTGCCAGCAGCTTAGGGGCAGGGAAGAGTAATTCACCCCTCCACTTT.